This T cell receptor (beta chain) came from a study of shared clonotypes between healthy human individuals. Method: immunoSEQ multiplex PCR; TCRdb's copy keeps in-frame clones and lacks some. The sample has more than 2 million clones, roughly 94% seen once. CD45RO negativity and positive selection for CCR7 defined naive CD8 cells, a population that excluded terminally differentiated effector memory CD45RA+ cells. Germline V gene lookup returns CDR1 GTSNPN and CDR2 SVGIG (reference sequence). CDR3 length: 22 amino acids. Germline trimming cut 3 bases from V and 1 base from J; bases unmatched to any gene: 27.

The sequencing sample was made of naive CD8+ T cells sorted from blood. V gene TRBV30 combines with J gene TRBJ2-7, with 10 bases matching TRBD2. This TCR was recovered from a man aged 18 to 29 in good health. CDR3 protein: CAWSGDTLDTSGRARASYEQYF. CDR3 DNA: TGTGCCTGGAGCGGGGACACCCTAGATACAAGCGGGAGGGCCAGGGCATCCTACGAGCAGTACTTC. The variable domain in full, with the rest retrieved from reference TRBV30 and TRBJ2-7, is SQTIHQWPATLVQPVGSPLSLECTVEGTSNPNLYWYRQAAGRGLQLLFYSVGIGQISSEVPQNLSASRPQDRQFILSSKKLLLSDSGFYLCAWSGDTLDTSGRARASYEQYFGPGTRLTVT.